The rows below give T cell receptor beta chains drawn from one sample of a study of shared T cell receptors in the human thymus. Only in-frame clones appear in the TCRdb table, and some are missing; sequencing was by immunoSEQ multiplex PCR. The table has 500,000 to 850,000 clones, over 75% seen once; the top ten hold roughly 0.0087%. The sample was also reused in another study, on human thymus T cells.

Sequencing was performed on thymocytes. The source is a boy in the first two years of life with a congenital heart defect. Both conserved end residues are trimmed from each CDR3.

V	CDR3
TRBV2	ASSVWGGQPQH
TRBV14	ASSQDPSSSTDTQY
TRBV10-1	ASSEGLAGVRGKETQY
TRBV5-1	ASSLLAGEVEQY
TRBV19	ATSGPTNTEAF
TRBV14	ASSSDRAYEQY
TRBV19	ASSDCSRDCAYNEQF
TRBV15	ATSRYRSTEKNEKLF
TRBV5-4	ASSLRVGSSYNEQF
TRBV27	ASSLTGDTEAF
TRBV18	ASSLVPLDSGANVLT
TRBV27	ASSRTGHWADTIY
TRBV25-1	ASTKLTGAEAF
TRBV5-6	ASSLVVGQGALGEQY
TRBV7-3	ASRLAGGPADTQY
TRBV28	ASRLGTGYNEQF
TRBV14	ASSPWPTASGRGRTNTGELF
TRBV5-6	ASSHQGARQETQY
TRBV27	ASSAKGDQPQH
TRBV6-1	ASSGPGRHNNSPLH
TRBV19	ASCGQEVPGELF
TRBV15	ATSRGRQGEGNQPQH
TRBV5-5	ASSLVGDLDNQPQH
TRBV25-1	ASSEPDPGQKNEKLF
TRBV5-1	ASSSGTGDEGYT
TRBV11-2	ASSLTHRVNYGYT
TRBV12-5	AVGDRRNNSNQPQH
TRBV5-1	ASSPLSEGADTQY
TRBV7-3	ASSLKGVTGGLRAYNEQF
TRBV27	ASSSLGGADEQY
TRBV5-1	ASPGTGV
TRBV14	ASSPDRAQNTEAF
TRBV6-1	ASSEVRFLTEAF
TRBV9	ASSVPSGGATPF
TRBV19	ASSCDYCTEAF
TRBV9	ASSVPGLAATDTQY
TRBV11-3	ASSPCRGCGYT
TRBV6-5	ASSYGLPTSTDTQY
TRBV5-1	ASSPEAGGLYTDTQY
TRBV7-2	ASSQRDRRYEQY
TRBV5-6	ASSSPTSGGHYEQY
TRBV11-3	ASSLGLGDRGTYEQY
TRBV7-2	ASSSLGLVSNIQY
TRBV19	ASSIRTGPLYGYT
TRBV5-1	ASSCQGQGESSYNSPLH
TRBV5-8	ASSGGQGFDQPQH
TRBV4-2	ASSQAPGGTSESNEQF
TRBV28	ARLIGNNSNQPQH
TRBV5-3	ARSLKTGLAKNIQY
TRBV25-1	ASSDSFPSTDTQY